The clone carrying this TCR beta chain was picked up a small number of times. What it binds is unknown. This entry belongs to a study of identical twins. Template switching introduced a universal primer site, and the cDNA bore unique molecular identifiers. In TCRdb, the 5' RACE reads were re-called with MiXCR into one record per CDR3 protein. The sample holds 500,000 to 650,000 distinct CDR3 sequences, around 7.4% seen once. V was pared by 4 bases and J by 6 bases, with 16 bases between. The CDR3 has 15 amino acids. Study-level findings and limits: Potential partial confounding of zero-insertion analyses by invariant MAIT and iNKT cells was noted. Conclusions came from cross-sectional statistical analysis, not from following the same donors.

The sample also formed part of further work on yellow fever vaccine responses in identical twins.

This sequence originates from a woman aged 18-29 years in good health. The genes are TRBV12-3 or TRBV12-4 and TRBJ2-1, with D tentatively TRBD1 (5 bases). The sample was PBMCs. The CDR3 nucleotides read TGTGCCAGCAGTTCAGGGTCCCCCCGCTTCAATGAGCAGTTCTTC. The encoded protein is CASSSGSPRFNEQFF.